These 16 T cell receptor beta chains came from one sample sequenced in a study of blood T cell repertoires in COVID-19. Some clones are missing from TCRdb's copy, which holds only in-frame ones; the method was immunoSEQ multiplex PCR. The data hold approximately 300,000 clones, with around 80% observed a single time. Material: peripheral blood. Receptor source: a woman aged 50 to 65 with acute or convalescent COVID-19.

The chain combines TRBV7-3 with TRBJ1-5; no reliable D call. Trimming took 3 bases from V and 5 from J, leaving 5 bases between them. Germline CDR1 SGHTA, CDR2 FQGTGA. The CDR3 is 12 residues long. Here the CDR3 DNA reads TGTGCCAGCAGCTTCTCCTATCAGCCCCAGCATTTT. Protein: CASSFSYQPQHF.

In its sample, this clone was seen once. The chain couples TRBV7-2 to TRBJ2-3; 7 bases match TRBD2. This CDR3 comprises 16 residues. Looked up from germline, CDR1 is SGHTA and CDR2 is FQGNSA. The J segment lost 2 bases and the V segment lost 5 bases, leaving 10 bases of the junction unmatched. Here the CDR3 reads CASSTTAGEYTDTQYF. For the CDR3, the DNA is TGTGCCAGCAGCACGACGGCGGGAGAATACACAGATACGCAGTATTTT.

V usage is TRBV19 and J usage is TRBJ1-1, with D tentatively TRBD1 (6 bases). CDR3 length: 14 amino acids. Germline V lookup: CDR1 LNHDA, CDR2 SQIVND (reference sequence). V lost 4 bases and J lost 5, with 14 bases in between. The CDR3 bases are TGTGCCAGTAGTAAAGGGGGATCGAAGACTGAAGCTTTCTTT. Protein: CASSKGGSKTEAFF.

The rearrangement uses TRBV6-4 and TRBJ1-5; 12 positions agree with TRBD1. Germline V CDR1 and CDR2: MRHNA, SNTAGT. CDR3 length equals 14 residues. V was clipped by 5 bases and J by 7 bases; unmatched bases: 3. CDR3 loop: CASSNGTGGQPQHF. DNA of the CDR3: TGTGCCAGCAGTAATGGGACAGGGGGCCAGCCCCAGCATTTT.

The chain couples TRBV30 to TRBJ1-4; TRBD1 might be the D (5 bases). Per the germline V gene, CDR1 is GTSNPN and CDR2 is SVGIG (reference sequence). The CDR3 covers 13 residues. Trimming pared 4 bases from V and 3 bases from J, leaving 9 bases between. The DNA for the CDR3 is TGTGCCTGGACAGGGATGCCTAATGAAAAACTGTTTTTT. Its protein product is CAWTGMPNEKLFF.

The gene calls are TRBV29-1 and TRBJ2-3; a weak D match, TRBD2 (6 bases). CDR3 length: 13 residues. Germline V gene lookup returns CDR1 SQVTM and CDR2 ANQGSEA. Trimming left V 5 bases short and J 2 bases short, with 11 bases between. The CDR3 protein is CSVYLADTDTQYF. The DNA of the CDR3 is TGCAGCGTTTATTTAGCGGACACAGATACGCAGTATTTT.

The V gene is TRBV6-1, the J gene TRBJ2-5; tentatively, D is TRBD2 (6 bases). Trimming removed 6 bases at V and 0 bases at J, with 11 bases between. CDR1 MNHNS and CDR2 SASEGT come from the germline V gene. This CDR3 is 14 amino acids long. DNA for the CDR3: TGTGCCAGCAGCCCGGGGGACTACCAAGAGACCCAGTACTTC. As protein: CASSPGDYQETQYF.

V and J are TRBV6-5 and TRBJ2-1; D gene unclear. V gave up 2 bases and J gave up 1 base, with 6 bases separating them. This CDR3 has 14 amino acids. The germline V gene encodes CDR1 MNHEY and CDR2 SVGAGI. CDR3: CASSYLESYNEQFF. CDR3 sequence (DNA): TGTGCCAGCAGTTACCTAGAATCCTACAATGAGCAGTTCTTC.

This clone has just one count. This chain joins TRBV9 and TRBJ2-3; weak D call: TRBD1 (5 bases). Deletions cut 0 bases from V and 2 bases from J, with 13 bases between. The V gene's germline CDR1 is SGDLS and CDR2 YYNGEE. The length of the CDR3 is 16 residues. The CDR3 reads CASSVEGGANTDTQYF. In DNA form, the CDR3 reads TGTGCCAGCAGCGTAGAAGGTGGGGCGAACACAGATACGCAGTATTTT.

This clone was recorded a few times. The rearrangement uses TRBV12-3 or TRBV12-4 and TRBJ2-1; 7 nucleotides align to TRBD1. This CDR3 comprises 12 residues. With V trimmed by 2 bases and J by 10 bases, 2 bases remained unmatched. The CDR3 reads CASSLSRGEQFF. The CDR3 DNA is TGTGCCAGCAGTTTATCCAGGGGGGAGCAGTTCTTC.

The chain joins TRBV6-4 to TRBJ2-1; the match to TRBD2 covers 9 bases. The germline CDR1 and CDR2 sequences are MRHNA and SNTAGT. Germline trimming cut 5 bases from V and 6 bases from J; bases unmatched to any gene: 11. CDR3 length: 16 amino acids. This CDR3 reads CASSPTGGGALNEQFF. Here the CDR3 DNA reads TGTGCCAGCAGTCCCACTGGCGGGGGGGCTCTCAATGAGCAGTTCTTC.

The chain is built from TRBV12-5 and TRBJ2-2; D is possibly TRBD1 (6 bases). CDR1 is LGHNT, CDR2 FRNRAP, per germline. V was pared by 1 base and J by 7 bases, with 10 bases between. CDR3 length: 14 amino acids. The CDR3: CASGLEGVGGELFF. CDR3 nucleotide sequence: TGTGCTAGTGGTTTGGAGGGGGTTGGCGGGGAGCTGTTTTTT.

V and J are TRBV5-1 and TRBJ1-6, with TRBD1 matching over 9 bases. Germline values: CDR1 SGHRS, CDR2 YFSETQ. J was trimmed by 13 bases and V by 0 bases; bases with no gene match: 5. The CDR3 is 14 residues long. The CDR3 bases are TGCGCCAGCAGCTTGGGACAGGGGGTAGGTCCCCTCCACTTT. Translating gives CASSLGQGVGPLHF.

V usage is TRBV30 and J usage is TRBJ2-1; TRBD2 matches at 7 bases. Germline CDR1 is GTSNPN and CDR2 is SVGIG (reference sequence). V was pared by 1 base and J by 4 bases, with 13 bases of the junction left unmatched. CDR3 length: 17 amino acids. The DNA of the CDR3 is TGTGCCTGGAGTGCTTTCCTAATGGGGGGGGATTACAATGAGCAGTTCTTC. This translates into CAWSAFLMGGDYNEQFF.

The chain couples TRBV30 to TRBJ1-4; possible D gene TRBD1, 5 bases. CDR1 and CDR2 from the germline V gene are GTSNPN and SVGIG (reference sequence). The V end lost 2 bases, the J end lost 0 bases, and 10 bases lay between the germline ends. The CDR3 has 15 residues. The CDR3 loop is CAWSRRGATNEKLFF. The CDR3 nucleotides read TGTGCCTGGAGTCGTAGGGGTGCAACTAATGAAAAACTGTTTTTT.

The CDR3 region is CASSQTGGITEAFF. As DNA, the CDR3 is TGTGCCAGCAGCCAAACAGGGGGGATCACTGAAGCTTTCTTT. V usage is TRBV14 and J usage is TRBJ1-1; TRBD1 aligns across 8 bases. V lost 2 bases, J lost 4 bases, and 3 bases stayed unmatched. The CDR3 runs 14 residues. Germline V CDR1 and CDR2: SGHDN, FVKESK.